The TCR beta chain described here comes from a study of cytomegalovirus exposure and HLA in healthy donors. Looking at the study overall: Ancestry clustering placed around four fifths of some 400 genotyped donors in the Caucasian-associated cluster. Study outcomes and limitations: Later genetic work tied a missense DCLRE1C variant to beta-chain V and J trimming. Previous analysis showed most TCR beta V segments were productive about 87% or about 30% of the time.

On this clone: Its antigen is still unknown.

13 Jbeta primers and 60 Vbeta primers were used for the PCR. Data came from immunoSEQ multiplex PCR; TCRdb stores just in-frame clones and leaves some out. The table lists under 150,000 clones, 75% to 90% of them singletons. CDR1 and CDR2 from the germline V gene are LNHDA and SQIVND (reference sequence). The trim removed 4 bases at V and 0 bases at J, leaving 3 bases unmatched. There are 14 residues in the CDR3. The genes are TRBV19 and TRBJ2-7; 7 bases agree with TRBD1. The TCR sequence derives from a woman in her forties in good health and CMV-seronegative. Sequenced material: PBMCs. The CDR3 region is CASSRGTDSYEQYF. The CDR3 DNA reads TGTGCCAGTAGTAGAGGGACAGACTCCTACGAGCAGTACTTC.